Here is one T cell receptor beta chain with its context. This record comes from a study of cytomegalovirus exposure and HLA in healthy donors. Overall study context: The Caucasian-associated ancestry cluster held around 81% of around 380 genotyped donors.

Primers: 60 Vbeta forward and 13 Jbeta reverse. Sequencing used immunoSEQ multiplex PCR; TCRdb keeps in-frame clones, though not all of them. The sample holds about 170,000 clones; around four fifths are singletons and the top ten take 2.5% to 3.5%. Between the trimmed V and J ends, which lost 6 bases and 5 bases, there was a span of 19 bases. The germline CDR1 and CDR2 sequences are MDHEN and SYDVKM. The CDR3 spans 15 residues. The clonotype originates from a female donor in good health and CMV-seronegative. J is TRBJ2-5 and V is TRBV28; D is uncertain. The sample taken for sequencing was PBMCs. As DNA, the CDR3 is TGTGCCAGCAGCTCCATGACAAAGACAACGGAGACCCAGTACTTC. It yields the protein CASSSMTKTTETQYF.